This TCR gamma chain stems from a study of gammadelta T cells in human blood. Findings and caveats of the study: Microbial exposure reportedly appeared to drive polyclonal expansion of innate gamma-delta T cells right after birth.

Trimming cost V 0 bases and J 12 bases; bases outside gene matches: 11. In germline, CDR1 is VTNTFY, CDR2 YDVSTARD (reference sequence). The CDR3 is made up of 13 amino acids. This clone is large by share. Antigen: not known. TCRdb called clones anew from the RT-PCR reads with CATT. The sample holds fewer than 400 gamma-chain clones; approximately 8% are singletons and the top ten take roughly 23%. The chain couples TRGV3 to TRGJ1 or TRGJ2. Sequencing input: non-Vgamma9Vdelta2 gamma-delta T cells from cord blood. This TCR came from a newborn. DNA for the CDR3: TGTGCCACCTGGGACAGGCTCGGAGCGGGGAAACTCTTT. Translated, it gives CATWDRLGAGKLF.